Each of the 8 T cell receptor beta chains below was sequenced from the same sample in a study of graft-versus-host responses after intestinal transplantation. Data came from immunoSEQ multiplex PCR; TCRdb stores just in-frame clones and leaves some out. The data show approximately 99,000 clones, around 93% seen once. Their antigens are not known. The sample was unstimulated CD8+ T cells sorted from spleen or lymph node cells, taken before transplant. Receptor source: a human donor who was the organ donor for an intestinal transplant.

V usage is TRBV13 and J usage is TRBJ1-2, with 7 bases matching TRBD1. CDR3 length: 14 residues. In germline, CDR1 is PRHDT, CDR2 FYEKMQ (reference sequence). Trimming took 6 bases from V and 5 from J; bases not matched to a gene: 9. For the CDR3, the DNA is TGTGCCAGCAGTCAGACAGGGTTAAAGTATGGCTACACCTTC. Translated: CASSQTGLKYGYTF.

The J gene is TRBJ2-6, the V gene TRBV4-1; 9 bases are shared with TRBD1. Germline V lookup: CDR1 MGHRA, CDR2 YSYEKL. The junction had 9 bases not matched to a gene; V was cut back by 8 bases and J by 1 base. This CDR3 contains 17 residues. The CDR3 protein is CASFGQGTLSGANVLTF. For the CDR3, the DNA is TGCGCCAGCTTTGGACAGGGGACCCTATCTGGGGCCAACGTCCTGACTTTC.

CDR3 sequence: CASKNSWGQGISGYTF. The CDR3 nucleotides read TGCGCCAGCAAAAATTCCTGGGGACAGGGAATAAGTGGCTACACCTTC. The chain uses TRBV10-2 and TRBJ1-2; 9 nucleotides line up with TRBD1. Germline V lookup: CDR1 WSHSY, CDR2 SAAADI. The J segment lost 7 bases and the V segment lost 7 bases, leaving 16 bases of the junction unmatched. The CDR3 has 16 amino acids.

The chain couples TRBV29-1 to TRBJ2-3, with 8 nucleotides matching TRBD2. Germline CDR1 is SQVTM and CDR2 is ANQGSEA. The CDR3 is 17 residues long. V dropped 0 bases and J dropped 1; count of bases not matched to a gene: 9. The CDR3 region is CSVEDYGRALGTDTQYF. The CDR3 coding sequence is TGCAGCGTTGAAGATTACGGGAGGGCCCTCGGCACAGATACGCAGTATTTT.

The rearrangement links TRBV19 to TRBJ2-5; TRBD1 matches 9 bases. The CDR3 has 16 amino acids. Germline V lookup: CDR1 LNHDA, CDR2 SQIVND (reference sequence). V trimming: 1 base; J trimming: 4 bases; junction bases outside the gene matches: 7. The CDR3 loop is CASSIAGQGLLETQYF. CDR3 DNA sequence: TGTGCCAGTAGTATAGCAGGACAGGGGTTATTAGAGACCCAGTACTTC.

The table lists this clone with a count of one. As DNA, the CDR3 is TGTGCCAGTAGTATAGATGCGGGGGCGGGGGCCAGTGAGCAGTTCTTC. Translated: CASSIDAGAGASEQFF. The V call is TRBV19, the J call TRBJ2-1, with D possibly matching TRBD2 (7 bases). The CDR3 is 16 amino acids. Deletions cut 0 bases from V and 9 bases from J, with 18 bases between. The germline V gene encodes CDR1 LNHDA and CDR2 SQIVND (reference sequence).

The gene calls are TRBV28 and TRBJ2-3; TRBD1 is a possible D gene (5 bases). CDR3 length: 15 amino acids. Germline V gene data show CDR1 as MDHEN and CDR2 as SYDVKM. The ends were cut back, 2 bases at V and 5 bases at J, with 14 bases in the middle. CDR3: CASSLRGFEEDTQYF. The CDR3 DNA reads TGTGCCAGCAGTTTAAGGGGCTTCGAGGAAGATACGCAGTATTTT.

The V call is TRBV4-1, the J call TRBJ1-3, with D unresolved. This CDR3 spans 16 amino acids. Germline CDR1 is MGHRA and CDR2 is YSYEKL. V was clipped by 0 bases and J by 4 bases, with 13 bases between them. CDR3 loop: CASSQDTGVVGNTIYF. CDR3 bases: TGCGCCAGCAGCCAAGATACCGGAGTGGTCGGAAACACCATATATTTT.